Below, 6 T cell receptor beta chains from the same sample are listed, as sequenced in a study of early stage breast cancer tumors. Sequencing was performed with immunoSEQ multiplex PCR; in TCRdb, only in-frame clones are kept and a portion is missing. The sample lists over 25,000 clones, around three quarters occurring once. Sequenced material: blood. These TCRs come from a person aged 55 to 75 with breast cancer.

The CDR3 DNA follows: TGCAGCGCCGAGGGGGTTAATGCCAACGTCCTGACTTTC. Amino acids: CSAEGVNANVLTF. The chain recombines TRBV29-1 with TRBJ2-6, with TRBD1 as a possible D gene (6 bases). The CDR3 sequence is 13 residues long. CDR1 SQVTM and CDR2 ANQGSEA come from the germline V gene. V gave up 7 bases and J gave up 7 bases, with 14 bases separating them.

The rearrangement links TRBV30 to TRBJ2-7; possibly TRBD1 for D (5 bases). The germline V gene has CDR1 GTSNPN and CDR2 SVGIG (reference sequence). The CDR3 totals 13 residues. Trimming pared 2 bases from V and 2 bases from J, leaving 10 bases between. The CDR3 sequence is CAWSLGQAYEQYF. CDR3 sequence (DNA): TGTGCCTGGAGTTTAGGACAAGCCTACGAGCAGTACTTC.

The chain combines TRBV7-9 with TRBJ1-1; 7 nucleotides line up with TRBD1. The CDR3 spans 14 residues. J gave up 5 bases and V 5 bases, and 8 bases lay outside the gene matches. Germline lookup yields CDR1 SEHNR and CDR2 FQNEAQ (reference sequence). The CDR3 DNA reads as TGTGCCAGCAGCAAGGAGGGGGCGAGTACTGAAGCTTTCTTT. This encodes CASSKEGASTEAFF.

The genes are TRBV5-1 and TRBJ2-5; TRBD2 agrees at 7 bases. This CDR3 comprises 13 residues. Germline V gene sequence: CDR1 SGHRS, CDR2 YFSETQ. The V and J ends lost 4 bases and 5 bases, in that order; junction bases with no gene match: 5. CDR3 amino acids: CASSRRERETQYF. Written as DNA, the CDR3 is TGCGCCAGCAGCCGGCGGGAGCGTGAGACCCAGTACTTC.

The chain recombines TRBV2 with TRBJ1-5; the D is unclear. The CDR3 spans 15 residues. Germline V gene sequence: CDR1 SNHLY, CDR2 FYNNEI. Trimming took 3 bases from V and 4 from J, leaving 13 bases between them. The CDR3 spells CASSELRNRNQPQHF. The CDR3 nucleotides are TGTGCCAGCAGTGAGCTAAGAAACAGAAATCAGCCCCAGCATTTT.

V and J are TRBV11-3 and TRBJ2-2; no clear D. Germline values: CDR1 SGHNT, CDR2 YENEEA. V dropped 1 base and J dropped 1 base, with 4 bases sitting between them. The length of the CDR3 is 14 residues. The DNA for the CDR3 is TGTGCCAGCAGCTTAGCGTGGAACACCGGGGAGCTGTTTTTT. This encodes CASSLAWNTGELFF.